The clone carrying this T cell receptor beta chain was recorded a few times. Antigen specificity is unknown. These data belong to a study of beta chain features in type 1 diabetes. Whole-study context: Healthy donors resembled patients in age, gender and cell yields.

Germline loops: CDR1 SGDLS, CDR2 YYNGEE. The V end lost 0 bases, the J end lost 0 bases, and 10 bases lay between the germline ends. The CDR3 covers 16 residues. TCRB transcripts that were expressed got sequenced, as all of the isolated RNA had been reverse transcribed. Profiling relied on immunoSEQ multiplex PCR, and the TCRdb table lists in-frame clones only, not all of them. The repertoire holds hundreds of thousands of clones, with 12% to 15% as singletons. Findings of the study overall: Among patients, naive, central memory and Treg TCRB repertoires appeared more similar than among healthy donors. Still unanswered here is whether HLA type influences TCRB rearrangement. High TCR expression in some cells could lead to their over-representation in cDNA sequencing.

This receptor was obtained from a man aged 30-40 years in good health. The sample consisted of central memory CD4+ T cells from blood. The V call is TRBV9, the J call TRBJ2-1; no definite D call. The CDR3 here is CASSVDPRSSYNEQFF. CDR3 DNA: TGTGCCAGCAGCGTAGACCCCCGGAGCTCCTACAATGAGCAGTTCTTC.